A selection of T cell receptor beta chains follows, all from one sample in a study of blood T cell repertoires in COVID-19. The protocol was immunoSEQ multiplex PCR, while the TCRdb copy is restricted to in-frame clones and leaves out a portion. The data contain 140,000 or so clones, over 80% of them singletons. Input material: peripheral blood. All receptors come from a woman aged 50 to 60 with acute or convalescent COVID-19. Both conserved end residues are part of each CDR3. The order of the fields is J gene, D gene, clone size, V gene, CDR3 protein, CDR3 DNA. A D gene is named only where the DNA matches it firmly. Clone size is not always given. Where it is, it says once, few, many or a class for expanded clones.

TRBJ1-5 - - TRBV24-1 CATSDLEGAQPQHF TGTGCCACCAGTGATTTGGAGGGTGCTCAGCCCCAGCATTTT
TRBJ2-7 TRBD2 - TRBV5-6 CASSRGTSGSDEQYF TGTGCCAGCAGCCGGGGGACTAGCGGTTCCGACGAGCAGTACTTC
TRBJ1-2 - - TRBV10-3 CAISEYPGNYGYTF TGTGCCATCAGTGAGTATCCAGGGAACTATGGCTACACCTTC
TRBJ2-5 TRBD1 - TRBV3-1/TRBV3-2 CASRRQGQETQYF TGTGCCAGCAGGAGACAGGGGCAAGAGACCCAGTACTTC
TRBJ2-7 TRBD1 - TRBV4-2 CASSPPDRGLYEQYF TGTGCCAGCAGCCCTCCAGACAGGGGGTTGTACGAGCAGTACTTC
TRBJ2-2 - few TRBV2 CASSSMNTGELFF TGTGCCAGCAGCTCTATGAACACCGGGGAGCTGTTTTTT
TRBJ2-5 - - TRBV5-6 CASSLAGRVQETQYF TGTGCCAGCAGCTTGGCCGGGCGGGTCCAAGAGACCCAGTACTTC
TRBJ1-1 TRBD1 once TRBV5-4 CASSSDRAGAFF TGTGCCAGCAGCTCGGACAGGGCCGGGGCTTTCTTT
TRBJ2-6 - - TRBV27 CASSILSGANVLTF TGTGCCAGCAGTATCCTCTCTGGGGCCAACGTCCTGACTTTC
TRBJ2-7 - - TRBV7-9 CASSDTYEQYF TGTGCCAGCAGCGACACCTACGAGCAGTACTTC
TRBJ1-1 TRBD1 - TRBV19 CASRGQGEKTEAFF TGTGCCAGTAGAGGACAGGGGGAAAAGACTGAAGCTTTCTTT
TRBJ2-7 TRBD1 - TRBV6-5 CASRTEGTDEQYF TGTGCCAGCAGAACCGAGGGGACAGACGAGCAGTACTTC
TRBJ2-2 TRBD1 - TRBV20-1 CSASPQGAFNTGELFF TGCAGTGCTAGTCCCCAGGGGGCGTTTAACACCGGGGAGCTGTTTTTT
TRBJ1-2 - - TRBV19 CASSKRPYGYTF TGTGCCAGTAGTAAGCGTCCTTATGGCTACACCTTC
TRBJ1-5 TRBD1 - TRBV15 CATTRTGSNQPQHF TGTGCCACCACCCGGACAGGGAGCAATCAGCCCCAGCATTTT
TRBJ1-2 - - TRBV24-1 CATSGKDKNYGYTF TGTGCCACCAGTGGCAAGGACAAGAACTATGGCTACACCTTC
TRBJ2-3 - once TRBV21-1 CASSIRDTTDTQYF TGTGCCAGCAGCATACGGGACACCACAGATACGCAGTATTTT
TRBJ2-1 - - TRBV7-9 CASRQDLEQFF TGTGCCAGCAGACAGGACCTTGAGCAGTTCTTC
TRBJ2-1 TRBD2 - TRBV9 CASSPGTSGGINEQFF TGTGCCAGCAGCCCCGGGACTAGCGGGGGTATAAATGAGCAGTTCTTC
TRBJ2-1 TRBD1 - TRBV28 CASSTTGVGTYNEQFF TGTGCCAGCAGTACCACAGGGGTAGGAACCTACAATGAGCAGTTCTTC
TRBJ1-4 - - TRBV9 CASSRREGEFTNEKLFF TGTGCCAGCAGCCGGAGGGAGGGGGAATTCACTAATGAAAAACTGTTTTTT
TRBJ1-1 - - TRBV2 CANYPLQSGTEAFF TGTGCCAACTATCCCCTTCAGTCTGGGACTGAAGCTTTCTTT
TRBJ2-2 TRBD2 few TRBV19 CAGQSGGDTGELFF TGTGCCGGGCAAAGCGGGGGGGACACCGGGGAGCTGTTTTTT
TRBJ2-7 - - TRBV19 CASSTGHRSLYEQYF TGTGCCAGTAGTACGGGACATAGGAGTCTCTACGAGCAGTACTTC
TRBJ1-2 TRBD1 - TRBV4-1 CASSQDLDRVVYGYTF TGCGCCAGCAGCCAAGATCTCGACAGGGTGGTCTATGGCTACACCTTC
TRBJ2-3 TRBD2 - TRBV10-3 CAISESLSSGIADTQYF TGTGCCATCAGTGAGTCACTTAGTAGCGGGATCGCAGATACGCAGTATTTT
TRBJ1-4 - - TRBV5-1 CASSLTGTNEKLFF TGCGCCAGCAGCCTGACAGGTACCAATGAAAAACTGTTTTTT
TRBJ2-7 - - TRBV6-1 CASSEARGSEQYF TGTGCCAGCAGTGAAGCAAGGGGTAGCGAGCAGTACTTC
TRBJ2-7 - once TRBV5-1 CASSLDNSYEQYF TGCGCCAGCAGCTTAGACAATTCCTACGAGCAGTACTTC
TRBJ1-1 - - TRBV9 CASSPRQSKAEAFF TGTGCCAGCAGCCCCCGTCAGAGTAAGGCGGAGGCTTTCTTT
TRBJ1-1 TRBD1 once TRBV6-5 CASSPVDRGTEAFF TGTGCCAGCAGTCCAGTCGACAGGGGGACTGAAGCTTTCTTT
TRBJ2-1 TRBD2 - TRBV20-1 CSASPTPGLAEFYNEQFF TGCAGTGCTAGTCCCACTCCGGGACTAGCGGAGTTCTACAATGAGCAGTTCTTC
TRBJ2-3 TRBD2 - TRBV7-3 CASSSQGLAGGQDTQYF TGTGCCAGCAGCTCCCAAGGACTAGCGGGAGGGCAAGATACGCAGTATTTT
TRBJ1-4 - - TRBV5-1 CASSWGEATNEKLFF TGCGCCAGCAGCTGGGGGGAGGCAACTAATGAAAAACTGTTTTTT
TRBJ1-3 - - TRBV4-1 CASSQDWGAGNTIYF TGCGCCAGCAGCCAAGATTGGGGGGCTGGAAACACCATATATTTT
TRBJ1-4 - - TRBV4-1 CASSQGSGGGEKLFF TGCGCCAGCAGCCAAGGATCCGGGGGTGGGGAAAAACTGTTTTTT